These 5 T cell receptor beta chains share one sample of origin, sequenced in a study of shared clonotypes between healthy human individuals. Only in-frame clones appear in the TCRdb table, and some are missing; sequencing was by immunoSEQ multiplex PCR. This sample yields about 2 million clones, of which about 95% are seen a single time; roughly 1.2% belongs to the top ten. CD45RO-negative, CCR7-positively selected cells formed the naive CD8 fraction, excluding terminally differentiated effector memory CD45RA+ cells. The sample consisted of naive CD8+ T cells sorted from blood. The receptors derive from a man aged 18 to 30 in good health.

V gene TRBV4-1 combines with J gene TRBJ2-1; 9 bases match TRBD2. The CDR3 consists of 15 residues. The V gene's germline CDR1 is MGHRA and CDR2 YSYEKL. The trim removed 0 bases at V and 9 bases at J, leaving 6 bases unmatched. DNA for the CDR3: TGCGCCAGCAGCCAAGAATCGCGGGGGGGCGGTGAGCAGTTCTTC. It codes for CASSQESRGGGEQFF.

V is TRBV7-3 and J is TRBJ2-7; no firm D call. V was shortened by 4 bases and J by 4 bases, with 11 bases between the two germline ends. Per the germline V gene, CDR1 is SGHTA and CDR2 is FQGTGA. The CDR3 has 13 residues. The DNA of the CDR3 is TGTGCCAGCAGCTCCTCGGTGGGGTACGAGCAGTACTTC. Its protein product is CASSSSVGYEQYF.

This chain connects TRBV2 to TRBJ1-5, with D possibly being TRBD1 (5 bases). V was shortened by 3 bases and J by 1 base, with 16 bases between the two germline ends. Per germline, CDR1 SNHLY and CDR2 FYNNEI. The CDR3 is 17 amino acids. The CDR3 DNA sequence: TGTGCCAGCAGTGAGGGGCAGGGTATGAAGAGCAATCAGCCCCAGCATTTT. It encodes CASSEGQGMKSNQPQHF.

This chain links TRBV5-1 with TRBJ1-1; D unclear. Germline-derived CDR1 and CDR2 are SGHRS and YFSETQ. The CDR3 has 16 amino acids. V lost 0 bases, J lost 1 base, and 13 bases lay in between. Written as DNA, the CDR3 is TGCGCCAGCAGCTTGGAGTTCGGTGTGGGGAACACTGAAGCTTTCTTT. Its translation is CASSLEFGVGNTEAFF.

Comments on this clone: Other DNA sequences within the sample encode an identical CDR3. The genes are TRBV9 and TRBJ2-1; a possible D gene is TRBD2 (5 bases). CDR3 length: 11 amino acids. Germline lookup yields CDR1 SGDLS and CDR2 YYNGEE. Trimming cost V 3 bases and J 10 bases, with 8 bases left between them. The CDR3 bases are TGTGCCAGCAGCGCAACGGGGGAGCAGTTCTTC. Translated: CASSATGEQFF.